These T cell receptor beta chains were read from a single sample in a study of T cell responses to AZD1222 COVID-19 vaccine. Here immunoSEQ multiplex PCR was the method, and the copy in TCRdb shows in-frame clones only, minus some. The sample lists roughly 140,000 clones; about 87% were seen once. This material consisted of peripheral blood, taken on day 0 of MenACWY control vaccination. These receptors originate from an adult in good health. Each CDR3 is given with its conserved first and last residue.

J gene: TRBJ1-1
V gene: TRBV7-9
CDR3 protein: CASSRREQGAEAFF

J gene: TRBJ1-5
V gene: TRBV6-5
CDR3 protein: CASSGGGNQPQHF

J gene: TRBJ2-2
V gene: TRBV9
CDR3 protein: CASSVAGDTGELFF

J gene: TRBJ2-1
V gene: TRBV19
CDR3 protein: CASSIDRGLATDEQFF

J gene: TRBJ2-1
V gene: TRBV4-1
CDR3 protein: CASSSPGTSGRNEQFF

J gene: TRBJ1-5
V gene: TRBV2
CDR3 protein: CASSERGGSNQPQHF

J gene: TRBJ2-7
V gene: TRBV19
CDR3 protein: CASSPSGISYEQYF

J gene: TRBJ1-1
V gene: TRBV5-1
CDR3 protein: CASSLTGGNTEAFF

J gene: TRBJ2-5
V gene: TRBV4-3
CDR3 protein: CASSQERGETQYF

J gene: TRBJ2-4
V gene: TRBV4-1
CDR3 protein: CASSQAEREVAKNIQYF

J gene: TRBJ2-3
V gene: TRBV10-1
CDR3 protein: CASSEGRLSTDTQYF

J gene: TRBJ2-5
V gene: TRBV20-1
CDR3 protein: CSASGLEETQYF

J gene: TRBJ2-5
V gene: TRBV5-1
CDR3 protein: CASSLYSSGGAGETQYF

J gene: TRBJ1-1
V gene: TRBV19
CDR3 protein: CASRGPLNTEAFF

J gene: TRBJ1-2
V gene: TRBV10-3
CDR3 protein: CAISEGLYGYTF

J gene: TRBJ2-6
V gene: TRBV14
CDR3 protein: CASSRDLTQGQVPISGANVLTF

J gene: TRBJ2-2
V gene: TRBV21-1
CDR3 protein: CASSKDATSGRSPSTGELFF

J gene: TRBJ1-4
V gene: TRBV4-3
CDR3 protein: CASSQRDRGLEKLFF

J gene: TRBJ1-4
V gene: TRBV29-1
CDR3 protein: CSVQAGLNNEKLFF

J gene: TRBJ1-3
V gene: TRBV19
CDR3 protein: CASSITVSGNTIYF

J gene: TRBJ2-7
V gene: TRBV18
CDR3 protein: CASSPSLGLAGGLEQYF

J gene: TRBJ1-5
V gene: TRBV30
CDR3 protein: CAWSVRWGQPQHF

J gene: TRBJ2-3
V gene: TRBV30
CDR3 protein: CAWISKGASTDTQYF

J gene: TRBJ2-3
V gene: TRBV5-1
CDR3 protein: CASSKSTGSGGTDTQYF

J gene: TRBJ1-1
V gene: TRBV28
CDR3 protein: CASSRAGGWAAEAFF

J gene: TRBJ1-2
V gene: TRBV27
CDR3 protein: CASSLSQGAANYGYTF

J gene: TRBJ1-1
V gene: TRBV12-3/TRBV12-4
CDR3 protein: CASSFGLTTEAFF

J gene: TRBJ1-5
V gene: TRBV18
CDR3 protein: CASSPIPAHVSWNQPQHF

J gene: TRBJ1-2
V gene: TRBV9
CDR3 protein: CASSVLTPADGYTF

J gene: TRBJ1-4
V gene: TRBV3-1/TRBV3-2
CDR3 protein: CASSQRETASNEKLFF

J gene: TRBJ1-2
V gene: TRBV27
CDR3 protein: CASSLYRGSHYGYTF

J gene: TRBJ1-6
V gene: TRBV15
CDR3 protein: CATSGSGTNNSPLHF

J gene: TRBJ2-7
V gene: TRBV5-1
CDR3 protein: CASSLGAASYEQYF

J gene: TRBJ2-6
V gene: TRBV28
CDR3 protein: CASDSRSGANVLTF

J gene: TRBJ1-6
V gene: TRBV3-1/TRBV3-2
CDR3 protein: CASDSLGSPLHF

J gene: TRBJ2-7
V gene: TRBV7-2
CDR3 protein: CASSPGQGARQYF

J gene: TRBJ2-1
V gene: TRBV5-1
CDR3 protein: CASSLVTSGGVEQFF

J gene: TRBJ1-1
V gene: TRBV5-1
CDR3 protein: CASSLAQVNTEAFF

J gene: TRBJ2-7
V gene: TRBV5-6
CDR3 protein: CASSLWARLSYEQYF

J gene: TRBJ1-1
V gene: TRBV5-1
CDR3 protein: CASSLKTGRGTEAFF

J gene: TRBJ2-7
V gene: TRBV19
CDR3 protein: CASIGYEQYF

J gene: TRBJ1-2
V gene: TRBV5-1
CDR3 protein: CASSSLNGGRGGYTF

J gene: TRBJ1-2
V gene: TRBV11-2
CDR3 protein: CASSPSGGDYGYTF

J gene: TRBJ1-2
V gene: TRBV6-6
CDR3 protein: CASADRGAVHYGYTF

J gene: TRBJ1-1
V gene: TRBV3-1/TRBV3-2
CDR3 protein: CASSHWDRGIRAFF

J gene: TRBJ2-1
V gene: TRBV24-1
CDR3 protein: CATSDIQQGLGEQFF

J gene: TRBJ1-5
V gene: TRBV7-9
CDR3 protein: CASSVTGGARGPQHF

J gene: TRBJ2-7
V gene: TRBV7-2
CDR3 protein: CASSFGSGWTYEQYF

J gene: TRBJ1-2
V gene: TRBV5-1
CDR3 protein: CASSLAAFGRGSNYGYTF

J gene: TRBJ2-5
V gene: TRBV19
CDR3 protein: CASKSPPGTQYF

J gene: TRBJ1-3
V gene: TRBV5-1
CDR3 protein: CASSSHNSGNTIYF

J gene: TRBJ2-7
V gene: TRBV7-6
CDR3 protein: CASSSRPYEQYF

J gene: TRBJ2-7
V gene: TRBV27
CDR3 protein: CASARGGASGRRGSYEQYF

J gene: TRBJ2-7
V gene: TRBV11-2
CDR3 protein: CASSLLGLGYEQYF

J gene: TRBJ2-1
V gene: TRBV21-1
CDR3 protein: CASSKVSGYEGEDEQFF

J gene: TRBJ1-3
V gene: TRBV4-3
CDR3 protein: CASSPQRVGSGNTIYF

J gene: TRBJ1-3
V gene: TRBV18
CDR3 protein: CASSPPNLNSGNTIYF

J gene: TRBJ2-7
V gene: TRBV15
CDR3 protein: CATSPHGGIYSYEQYF

J gene: TRBJ1-1
V gene: TRBV7-7
CDR3 protein: CASSLNRGSTEAFF

J gene: TRBJ1-2
V gene: TRBV18
CDR3 protein: CASSPDGDYGYTF